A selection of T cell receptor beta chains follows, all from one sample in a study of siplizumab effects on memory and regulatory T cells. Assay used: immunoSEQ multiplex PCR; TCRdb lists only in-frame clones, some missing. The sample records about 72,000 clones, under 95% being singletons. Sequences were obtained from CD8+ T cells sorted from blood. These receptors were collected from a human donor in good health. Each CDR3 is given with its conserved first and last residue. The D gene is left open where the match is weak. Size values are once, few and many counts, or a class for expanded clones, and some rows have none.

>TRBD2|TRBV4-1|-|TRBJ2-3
TGCGCCAGCAGCCACGGGACTAGCGGCCCCCGGGGAGATACGCAGTATTTT
CASSHGTSGPRGDTQYF
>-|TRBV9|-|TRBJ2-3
TGTGCCAGCAGCGCCTTTGACAGCGTATTCACAGATACGCAGTATTTT
CASSAFDSVFTDTQYF
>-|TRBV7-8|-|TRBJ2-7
TGTGCCAGCAGCCCAGGCGAGGGGAAGACCTACGAGCAGTACTTC
CASSPGEGKTYEQYF
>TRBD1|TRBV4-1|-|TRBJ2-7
TGCGCCAGCAGCCAATTACCTGGACAGGGTTTCCACGAGCAGTACTTC
CASSQLPGQGFHEQYF
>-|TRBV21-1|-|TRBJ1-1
TGTGCCAGCAAAACAACAGGGAACACTGAAGCTTTCTTT
CASKTTGNTEAFF
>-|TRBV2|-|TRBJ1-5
TGTGCCAGCAGTGACCCAGGGGCTGAGCCCCAGCATTTT
CASSDPGAEPQHF
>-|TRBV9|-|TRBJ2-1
TGTGCCAGCAGTATACGGACAGCGCCGCCTTACAATGAGCAGTTCTTC
CASSIRTAPPYNEQFF
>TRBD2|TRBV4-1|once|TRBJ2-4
TGCGCCAGCAGCCCCCGACTAGCGGGGACCCAAAACATTCAGTACTTC
CASSPRLAGTQNIQYF
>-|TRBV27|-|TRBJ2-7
TGTGCCAGCAGTTTAGCCTACGGGGCTCTCTACGAGCAGTACTTC
CASSLAYGALYEQYF
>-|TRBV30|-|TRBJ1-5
TGTGCCTGGAGTGCTGGGATTGTAAGCAATCAGCCCCAGCATTTT
CAWSAGIVSNQPQHF
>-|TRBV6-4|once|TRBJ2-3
TGTGCCAGCAGTGACTCCGGCAGATCCTCAGCAGATACGCAGTATTTT
CASSDSGRSSADTQYF
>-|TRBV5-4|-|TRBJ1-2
TGTGCCAGCAGCCAGGTGGACCTCTATGGCTACACCTTC
CASSQVDLYGYTF